Listed below are T cell receptor beta chains from one sample, sequenced in a study of memory CD4+ T cells and cytomegalovirus serostatus. Using immunoSEQ multiplex PCR, the repertoire was profiled, and TCRdb retains in-frame clones only, with some absent. The sample has some 30,000 clones; around 74% are singletons. Sequencing used memory CD4+ T cells from blood. Receptors were obtained from an adult in good health and CMV-seronegative. Some clones in this sample may be carry-over from other donors' samples. CDR3s include the opening cysteine and the closing phenylalanine or tryptophan. D genes are given only for firm matches. Only part of the rows carry a size: once, few, many, or a class if the clone is expanded.

V gene	D gene	J gene	clone size	CDR3 protein	CDR3 DNA
TRBV5-1	-	TRBJ2-2	-	CASSPDPHTGELFF	TGCGCCAGCAGCCCGGATCCACACACCGGGGAGCTGTTTTTT
TRBV10-3	TRBD1	TRBJ2-5	-	CAMGQGQETQYF	TGTGCCATGGGACAGGGCCAAGAGACCCAGTACTTC
TRBV6-5	-	TRBJ2-2	-	CASSYDEVRTGELFF	TGTGCCAGCAGTTACGACGAGGTCAGAACCGGGGAGCTGTTTTTT
TRBV28	-	TRBJ2-7	-	CASRGTRGPSYEQYF	TGTGCCAGCAGGGGAACCCGGGGGCCCTCCTACGAGCAGTACTTC
TRBV20-1	-	TRBJ1-2	-	CSASVEGYTF	TGCAGTGCTAGCGTGGAAGGCTACACCTTC
TRBV6-1	TRBD2	TRBJ2-1	-	CASSEARIGGVGEQFF	TGTGCCAGCAGTGAAGCGCGGATCGGGGGGGTAGGGGAGCAGTTCTTC
TRBV7-2	-	TRBJ1-2	-	CASSYRDSNYGYTF	TGTGCCAGCAGCTACAGGGACTCCAACTATGGCTACACCTTC
TRBV18	-	TRBJ1-5	few	CASSPGGTSNQPQHF	TGTGCCAGCTCACCCGGAGGGACCAGCAATCAGCCCCAGCATTTT
TRBV11-3	TRBD1	TRBJ1-6	-	CASSLIRGAYSPLHF	TGTGCCAGCAGCCTCATCAGGGGGGCATATTCACCCCTCCACTTT
TRBV19	TRBD1	TRBJ1-6	few	CASSMDRGYGSPLHF	TGTGCCAGTAGTATGGACAGGGGGTATGGTTCACCCCTCCACTTT
TRBV2	-	TRBJ1-4	-	CASSRWTATTNEKLFF	TGTGCCAGCAGTCGCTGGACAGCCACAACTAATGAAAAACTGTTTTTT
TRBV30	-	TRBJ1-5	few	CAWSVRAGRGNQPQHF	TGTGCCTGGAGTGTGAGGGCAGGAAGGGGTAATCAGCCCCAGCATTTT
TRBV6-1	TRBD2	TRBJ2-1	-	CASTLSGIHNEQFF	TGTGCCAGCACCCTTAGCGGGATCCACAATGAGCAGTTCTTC
TRBV11-2	TRBD1	TRBJ1-2	-	CASSSGTRDRGNYGYTF	TGTGCCAGCAGCTCAGGAACCCGGGACAGGGGCAACTATGGCTACACCTTC
TRBV25-1	-	TRBJ2-7	-	CASSGRSSYEQYF	TGTGCCAGCAGTGGACGTAGCTCCTACGAGCAGTACTTC
TRBV18	-	TRBJ1-3	-	CASSPTDPGNTIYF	TGTGCCAGCTCACCAACCGATCCTGGAAACACCATATATTTT
TRBV9	-	TRBJ2-3	once	CASSGLVSTDTQYF	TGTGCCAGCAGCGGTCTTGTGAGCACAGATACGCAGTATTTT
TRBV14	-	TRBJ1-2	few	CASSQDGGRSGYTF	TGTGCCAGCAGCCAAGATGGGGGGCGAAGTGGCTACACCTTC
TRBV19	TRBD1	TRBJ1-2	-	CASSILDRGGYGYTF	TGTGCCAGTAGTATCCTGGACAGGGGCGGCTATGGCTACACCTTC
TRBV6-6	-	TRBJ1-5	-	CASTSGVERWNQPQHF	TGTGCCAGCACCTCAGGGGTGGAAAGGTGGAATCAGCCCCAGCATTTT
TRBV30	-	TRBJ2-5	once	CAWNDLQETQYF	TGTGCCTGGAATGACCTCCAAGAGACCCAGTACTTC
TRBV18	TRBD1	TRBJ1-2	-	CASSGQGFYGYTF	TGTGCCAGCTCAGGACAGGGGTTCTATGGCTACACCTTC
TRBV6-1	-	TRBJ1-3	few	CASIRDSANTIYF	TGTGCCAGCATAAGGGATTCTGCAAACACCATATATTTT
TRBV6-6	-	TRBJ1-2	-	CASTRGVNYGYTF	TGTGCCAGCACCAGAGGGGTCAACTATGGCTACACCTTC
TRBV5-1	TRBD2	TRBJ2-2	-	CASKLAGTNTGELFF	TGCGCCAGCAAGCTAGCGGGAACGAACACCGGGGAGCTGTTTTTT
TRBV19	TRBD2	TRBJ2-6	-	CASNRGPWEGSGANVLTF	TGTGCCAGTAACCGAGGCCCTTGGGAGGGTTCTGGGGCCAACGTCCTGACTTTC
TRBV4-3	-	TRBJ1-4	-	CASSQAQGSGEKLFF	TGCGCCAGCAGCCAAGCGCAGGGTTCTGGGGAAAAACTGTTTTTT